The 8 T cell receptor beta chains presented below share a single source sample, sequenced in a study of T cells in Graves' hyperthyroidism and ophthalmopathy. The source material, RNA transcripts, was used to amplify TCR beta CDR3 regions. The TCR CDR3 was amplified in a first-round RT-PCR using the HTBI primer set. TCRdb passed the multiplex PCR reads through MiXCR, listing each CDR3 protein once. The data contain hundreds of thousands of distinct CDR3 sequences, under 45% of them singletons. Sequencing was performed on blood. These receptors all come from a middle-aged woman with Graves' hyperthyroidism.

This clonotype showed up many times. This sequence joins TRBV20-1 and TRBJ1-1; D not certain. Germline V gene lookup returns CDR1 DFQATT and CDR2 SNEGSKA (reference sequence). V was pared by 2 bases and J by 8 bases, with 12 bases between. The CDR3 spans 12 residues. The CDR3: CSARFGPGEAFF. DNA of the CDR3: TGCAGTGCTAGATTCGGGCCTGGAGAAGCTTTCTTT.

There are a few counts of this clonotype. The gene calls are TRBV5-4 and TRBJ2-5, with TRBD2 as a possible D gene (6 bases). Germline V gives CDR1 SGHNT, CDR2 YYREEE (reference sequence). The CDR3 is 15 residues long. V shed 3 bases and J shed 1 base, with 13 bases lying between them. CDR3 amino acids: CASSWGGTAQETQYF. CDR3 DNA: TGTGCCAGCAGCTGGGGCGGGACCGCCCAAGAGACCCAGTACTTC.

On this clonotype: The junction shows a germline mismatch at one end, possibly a read error. V and J are TRBV19 and TRBJ2-2; 14 positions match TRBD2. This CDR3 region has 16 residues. Germline-derived CDR1 and CDR2 are LNHDA and SQIVND (reference sequence). The CDR3 loop reads CASSIGLAGGAGELLF. CDR3 sequence (DNA): TGTGCCAGTAGTATCGGACTAGCGGGAGGCGCCGGGGAGCTGCTTTTT.

This chain uses TRBV5-1 with TRBJ2-7; D is perhaps TRBD1 (6 bases). Looked up from germline, CDR1 is SGHRS and CDR2 is YFSETQ. Trimming removed 4 bases from V and 5 bases from J, with 13 bases in between. This CDR3 spans 13 amino acids. The CDR3 sequence is CASSPRGGHEQYF. In DNA, the CDR3 is TGCGCCAGCAGCCCCCGTGGGGGCCACGAGCAGTACTTC.

The chain recombines TRBV7-2 with TRBJ2-2, with unresolved D. CDR3 length: 14 residues. Looked up from germline, CDR1 is SGHTA and CDR2 is FQGNSA. V shed 2 bases and J shed 4 bases, with 8 bases lying between them. CDR3: CASSLSAGTGELFF. In DNA form, the CDR3 reads TGTGCCAGCAGCTTATCGGCCGGCACCGGGGAGCTGTTTTTT.

In the case of this clonotype: At one of its ends the junction is not consistent with the germline gene, which may arise from a read error. The gene calls are TRBV10-3 and TRBJ1-2; possibly TRBD1 for D (5 bases). CDR3 length: 15 amino acids. Per the germline V gene, CDR1 is ENHRY and CDR2 is SYGVKD. The CDR3 DNA sequence: TGTGCCAGCAGTTACTACTTAGGGGCCAACTATGGCTACACCTTC. Protein sequence: CASSYYLGANYGYTF.

This clonotype was counted ten times or more. The V gene is TRBV7-2, the J gene TRBJ1-5, with 8 bases lining up with TRBD1. The ends lost 2 bases at V and 5 bases at J; junction bases unmatched: 5. In germline, CDR1 is SGHTA, CDR2 FQGNSA. The CDR3 length is 15 residues. For the CDR3, the DNA is TGTGCCAGCAGCTTATCTGGGGACAGGCATCAGCCCCAGCATTTT. Its protein product is CASSLSGDRHQPQHF.

This clonotype was detected once. This sequence joins TRBV7-2 and TRBJ1-6, with 9 nucleotides matching TRBD1. The CDR3 loop spans 15 amino acids. V lost 4 bases to trimming and J lost 6 bases; unmatched junction nucleotides: 4. Germline CDR1 reads SGHTA; CDR2 reads FQGNSA. CDR3 nucleotide sequence: TGTGCCAGCAGCTCCGGACAGGGGATTAATTCACCCCTCCACTTT. It encodes CASSSGQGINSPLHF.